The 29 T cell receptor beta chains listed next were all sequenced from one sample in a study of T cell repertoires in cytomegalovirus infection. What these receptors recognize is not known. A single record per CDR3 protein comes from TCRdb applying MiXCR to the reads. The profile shows 150,000 to 200,000 distinct CDR3 sequences, 20% to 25% of them singletons. The sample in question was CD8+ T cells from cultured PBMCs, obtained from culture after CMV antigen stimulation. The source is a human donor in good health (CMV status not recorded). Some clones in this sample may be carry-over from other donors' samples.

This clonotype was detected once. The rearrangement joins TRBV11-2 to TRBJ1-4; D is unresolved. With 5 bases removed from V and 5 bases from J, the gap between germline ends came to 9 bases. Per germline, CDR1 SGHAT and CDR2 FQNNGV. CDR3 length: 13 residues. This CDR3 reads CASSPRQNEKLFF. CDR3 nucleotides: TGTGCCAGCAGCCCGAGGCAGAATGAAAAACTGTTTTTT.

The genes are TRBV7-6 and TRBJ2-1; D is unresolved. This CDR3 has 13 amino acids. V gave up 5 bases and J gave up 5 bases, with 10 bases separating them. The V gene's germline CDR1 is SGHVS and CDR2 FNYEAQ. The CDR3 DNA follows: TGTGCCAGCAGCCCCATGGGCAACAATGAGCAGTTCTTC. This sequence encodes CASSPMGNNEQFF.

CDR3 sequence: CASRRIQGGGNQPQHF. CDR3 sequence (DNA): TGTGCCAGCAGAAGGATACAGGGGGGTGGAAATCAGCCCCAGCATTTT. V and J are TRBV6-2 or TRBV6-3 and TRBJ1-5, with 8 bases aligning to TRBD1. The CDR3 totals 16 residues. Germline V gene sequence: CDR1 MNHEY, CDR2 SVGEGT. Trimming removed 6 bases from V and 4 bases from J; junction bases left unmatched: 11.

This clonotype was observed a single time. The V gene is TRBV7-9, the J gene TRBJ1-2; 11 bases match TRBD1. The ends lost 5 bases at V and 5 bases at J; junction bases unmatched: 16. CDR1 and CDR2 from the germline V gene are SEHNR and FQNEAQ (reference sequence). This CDR3 is 18 amino acids long. In DNA form, the CDR3 reads TGTGCCAGCAGCGCCTTCACGTGGACAGGGGGCCAAGGGTATGGCTACACCTTC. Translating gives CASSAFTWTGGQGYGYTF.

This clonotype was seen only a few times. J is TRBJ2-3 and V is TRBV6-2 or TRBV6-3; 11 bases fit TRBD2. CDR1 is MNHEY and CDR2 is SVGEGT in the germline V gene. J was trimmed by 3 bases and V by 0 bases; bases with no gene match: 8. The CDR3 has 18 residues. The CDR3 here is CASSYSRIAGGPTDTQYF. DNA of the CDR3: TGTGCCAGCAGTTACTCCCGAATAGCGGGGGGGCCGACAGATACGCAGTATTTT.

The chain joins TRBV20-1 to TRBJ2-7; 10 bases are shared with TRBD1. With 3 bases clipped from V and 3 bases from J, the junction kept 11 bases outside the gene matches. CDR3 length: 16 residues. Germline CDR1 is DFQATT and CDR2 is SNEGSKA (reference sequence). This CDR3 is CSARLIGTGVFYEQYF. DNA of the CDR3: TGCAGTGCTAGGCTTATCGGGACAGGGGTGTTCTACGAGCAGTACTTC.

This rearrangement joins TRBV7-9 to TRBJ1-1; no clear D. Between the trimmed V and J ends, which lost 1 base and 4 bases, there was a span of 22 bases. The CDR3 extends over 18 amino acids. Looked up from germline, CDR1 is SEHNR and CDR2 is FQNEAQ (reference sequence). In DNA, the CDR3 is TGTGCCAGCAGCTTAGTATTCAGCTGGCAAAGCATCCCCACTGAAGCTTTCTTT. It translates to CASSLVFSWQSIPTEAFF.

J is TRBJ1-1 and V is TRBV6-2 or TRBV6-3; TRBD1 matches at 9 bases. Germline CDR1 reads MNHEY; CDR2 reads SVGEGT. This CDR3 has 13 residues. Trimming removed 8 bases from V and 3 bases from J; junction bases left unmatched: 4. CDR3 sequence (DNA): TGTGCCAGCGATGGACAGGGGTACACTGAAGCTTTCTTT. Its protein product is CASDGQGYTEAFF.

The rearrangement uses TRBV7-2 and TRBJ2-3, with D hard to call. The V end lost 2 bases, the J end lost 0 bases, and 21 bases lay between the germline ends. The CDR3 length is 19 residues. Germline CDR1 is SGHTA and CDR2 is FQGNSA. CDR3 sequence: CASSLMSVLSSSSTDTQYF. The CDR3 DNA sequence: TGTGCCAGCAGCTTAATGAGTGTTTTAAGTAGCAGTAGCACAGATACGCAGTATTTT.

This clonotype has more than one count but fewer than ten. V and J are TRBV20-1 and TRBJ2-7; D assignment may be TRBD1 or TRBD2 (5 bases each). Trimming cost V 0 bases and J 0 bases, with 15 bases left between them. Germline V CDR1 and CDR2: DFQATT, SNEGSKA (reference sequence). CDR3 length: 16 residues. CDR3 protein: CSAREGPRGISYEQYF. The CDR3 DNA follows: TGCAGTGCTAGAGAGGGACCCCGAGGGATCTCCTACGAGCAGTACTTC.

This clonotype came up a few times. V usage is TRBV7-9 and J usage is TRBJ2-5; the D call may be TRBD1 or TRBD2 (5 bases each). This CDR3 has 20 residues. Trimming removed 5 bases from V and 8 bases from J, with 36 bases in between. The germline CDR1 and CDR2 sequences are SEHNR and FQNEAQ (reference sequence). DNA of the CDR3: TGTGCCAGCAGCCGCCATTCGGGACCTGAGTCTCTTGCGGACTCTGATACCCAGTACTTC. Translating gives CASSRHSGPESLADSDTQYF.

V is TRBV7-6 and J is TRBJ2-1; TRBD2 might be the D (6 bases). The CDR3 extends over 14 amino acids. Germline V gene sequence: CDR1 SGHVS, CDR2 FNYEAQ. V was cut by 0 bases and J by 6 bases, with 9 bases left in between. The CDR3 loop reads CASSLAGDFNEQFF. In nucleotides, the CDR3 is TGTGCCAGCAGCTTAGCGGGGGACTTCAATGAGCAGTTCTTC.

The chain is built from TRBV7-9 and TRBJ1-2; D is possibly TRBD1 (5 bases). The germline V gene has CDR1 SEHNR and CDR2 FQNEAQ (reference sequence). The CDR3 totals 14 residues. V was shortened by 5 bases and J by 0 bases, with 10 bases between the two germline ends. The CDR3 DNA is TGTGCCAGCAGCATCACGACAGCTAACTATGGCTACACCTTC. It yields the protein CASSITTANYGYTF.

The chain uses TRBV9 and TRBJ2-1, with D possibly being TRBD1 or TRBD2 (5 bases each). V lost 0 bases, J lost 9 bases, and 7 bases lay in between. Germline CDR1 is SGDLS and CDR2 is YYNGEE. CDR3 size: 12 residues. For the CDR3, the DNA is TGTGCCAGCAGCGTAGAGGGACGTGAGCAGTTCTTC. Amino acid sequence: CASSVEGREQFF.

The table lists this clonotype with a few counts. V and J are TRBV7-9 and TRBJ2-1; 8 nucleotides agree with TRBD2. The CDR3 sequence is 16 residues long. Trimming took 7 bases from V and 3 from J; bases not matched to a gene: 11. Germline values: CDR1 SEHNR, CDR2 FQNEAQ (reference sequence). In nucleotides, the CDR3 is TGTGCCAGCAACCTGGATAGCGGGGCTTACTACAATGAGCAGTTCTTC. This translates into CASNLDSGAYYNEQFF. Looking up the rest from reference TRBV7-9 and TRBJ2-1 gives the full variable domain: DTGVSQNPRHKITKRGQNVTFRCDPISEHNRLYWYRQTLGQGPEFLTYFQNEAQLEKSRLLSDRFSAERPKGSFSTLEIQRTEQGDSAMYLCASNLDSGAYYNEQFFGPGTRLTVL.

The genes are TRBV4-1 and TRBJ1-3; no definite D call. Trimming removed 1 base from V and 1 base from J, with 8 bases in between. CDR3 length equals 15 residues. CDR1 and CDR2 from the germline V gene are MGHRA and YSYEKL. The CDR3 loop is CASSQGAISGNTIYF. CDR3 coding DNA: TGCGCCAGCAGCCAAGGCGCGATTTCTGGAAACACCATATATTTT.

The chain is built from TRBV12-3 or TRBV12-4 and TRBJ1-5; 8 bases fit TRBD1. The trim removed 6 bases at V and 4 bases at J, leaving 26 bases unmatched. This CDR3 region has 21 residues. In DNA, the CDR3 is TGTGCCAGCAGGGTCCCCCCAGGGGGACGGACAGGGCAACTGAGGAATCAGCCCCAGCATTTT. Amino acid sequence: CASRVPPGGRTGQLRNQPQHF.

This rearrangement joins TRBV4-3 to TRBJ2-3, with 8 bases aligning to TRBD1. The CDR3 has 16 residues. Germline V gene data show CDR1 as LGHNA and CDR2 as YSLEER. J gave up 0 bases and V 0 bases, and 2 bases lay outside the gene matches. The CDR3 DNA reads as TGCGCCAGCAGCCAAGACCAGGGGGCGAGCACAGATACGCAGTATTTT. This codes for CASSQDQGASTDTQYF.

The chain joins TRBV6-6 to TRBJ1-2; 9 bases are a match to TRBD1. CDR3 length: 16 amino acids. Germline V gene sequence: CDR1 MNHNY, CDR2 SVGAGI (reference sequence). Trimming removed 4 bases from V and 5 bases from J; junction bases left unmatched: 11. The DNA of the CDR3 is TGTGCCAGCAGTTCTTCATCCGGGACAGGGAAATATGGCTACACCTTC. This sequence encodes CASSSSSGTGKYGYTF.

The gene calls are TRBV7-6 and TRBJ2-1; a weak D match, TRBD1 (6 bases). Per the germline V gene, CDR1 is SGHVS and CDR2 is FNYEAQ. The CDR3 spans 15 residues. Trimming left V 1 base short and J 2 bases short, with 9 bases between. The CDR3 bases are TGTGCCAGCAGCTTAGTCACAGGGCCCTACAATGAGCAGTTCTTC. It encodes CASSLVTGPYNEQFF.

This clonotype was found a few times. The chain couples TRBV7-9 to TRBJ1-2; D possibly corresponds to TRBD1 (6 bases). Trimming stripped 4 bases from V and 2 bases from J, with 14 bases between. Germline V CDR1 and CDR2: SEHNR, FQNEAQ (reference sequence). This CDR3 comprises 15 residues. CDR3 in amino acids: CASSSPGTSNYGYTF. The CDR3 coding sequence is TGTGCCAGCAGCTCCCCCGGGACATCAAACTATGGCTACACCTTC.

The chain carries TRBV4-1 and TRBJ2-7; either TRBD1 or TRBD2 may fit D (5 bases each). The V end lost 2 bases, the J end lost 3 bases, and 29 bases lay between the germline ends. The CDR3 is made up of 20 amino acids. Germline-derived CDR1 and CDR2 are MGHRA and YSYEKL. The DNA of the CDR3 is TGCGCCAGCAGCCAATCTCACGTCCGGGGCAGGATGGTAAAAGTCTACGAGCAGTACTTC. Protein sequence: CASSQSHVRGRMVKVYEQYF.

This clonotype was found a few times. The chain is built from TRBV6-8 and TRBJ1-2, with a weak D call TRBD1 (6 bases). Trimming took off 5 bases at V and 8 bases at J, with 12 bases between the two ends. The CDR3 has 12 amino acids. Looked up from germline, CDR1 is MNHGY and CDR2 is SAAAGT. The DNA of the CDR3 is TGTGCCAGCAGTACTACAGGGTTCGGCTACACCTTC. Translated: CASSTTGFGYTF.

This chain uses TRBV6-1 with TRBJ2-7, with D tentatively TRBD1 (6 bases). The germline V and J ends were trimmed by 3 bases and 3 bases, with 18 bases remaining between them. In germline, CDR1 is MNHNS, CDR2 SASEGT. The CDR3 consists of 16 residues. In DNA, the CDR3 is TGTGCCAGCAGTGACTGGGACATTGCCCCGGGCTACGAGCAGTACTTC. Amino acids: CASSDWDIAPGYEQYF.

This clonotype has ten or more counts. The rearrangement links TRBV27 to TRBJ2-1, with 12 positions matching TRBD2. Losses at the gene ends were 4 bases for V and 5 bases for J; bases not matched to a gene: 9. The length of the CDR3 is 17 residues. Germline V gives CDR1 MNHEY, CDR2 SMNVEV (reference sequence). Here the CDR3 reads CASSSFTSGGYNNEQFF. DNA for the CDR3: TGTGCCAGCAGTTCGTTTACTAGCGGGGGGTACAACAATGAGCAGTTCTTC.

In DNA form, the CDR3 reads TGTGCCAGCAGCTTATTGGACAGGTCTGAAGCTTTCTTT. As protein: CASSLLDRSEAFF. J is TRBJ1-1 and V is TRBV7-6, with TRBD1 matching over 7 bases. This CDR3 has 13 residues. The V and J ends lost 2 bases and 6 bases, in that order; junction bases with no gene match: 3. The germline gives CDR1 SGHVS, CDR2 FNYEAQ.

This clonotype appeared a few times. The rearrangement uses TRBV7-9 and TRBJ1-1; 7 nucleotides agree with TRBD1. CDR1 is SEHNR, CDR2 FQNEAQ, per germline (reference sequence). The V and J ends lost 5 bases and 5 bases, in that order; junction bases with no gene match: 11. The CDR3 contains 15 residues. CDR3 DNA sequence: TGTGCCAGCAGCCCCCGTAGGGGGCAAGGTACTGAAGCTTTCTTT. This gives the protein CASSPRRGQGTEAFF.

The V call is TRBV5-4, the J call TRBJ1-2; 8 positions match TRBD1. V lost 2 bases, J lost 4 bases, and 7 bases stayed unmatched. CDR3 length equals 15 residues. Germline CDR1 SGHNT, CDR2 YYREEE (reference sequence). In nucleotides, the CDR3 is TGTGCCAGCAGCTTTTGGGCAGGGGGCTTCTATGGCTACACCTTC. This codes for CASSFWAGGFYGYTF.

This clonotype was detected a few times. This chain links TRBV4-1 with TRBJ2-1, with 7 positions matching TRBD2. V dropped 0 bases and J dropped 4; count of bases not matched to a gene: 3. CDR1 MGHRA and CDR2 YSYEKL come from the germline V gene. The CDR3 extends over 15 amino acids. The CDR3 here is CASSQDGTIYNEQFF. CDR3 in DNA: TGCGCCAGCAGCCAAGATGGGACTATATACAATGAGCAGTTCTTC.